This TCR beta chain was obtained from a study of T cell changes during pregnancy in multiple sclerosis. Assay used: immunoSEQ multiplex PCR; TCRdb lists only in-frame clones, some missing. The data hold approximately 52,000 clones, with 85% to 95% observed a single time. The receptor was derived from a female donor in good health, enrolled as a control in a pregnancy study. This specimen consisted of CD4+ T cells from peripheral blood mononuclear cells, obtained in the second trimester of pregnancy.

The CDR3 reads CASSGTSGYYEQYF. DNA for the CDR3: TGCGCCAGCAGCGGGACTAGCGGGTACTACGAGCAGTACTTC. The chain employs TRBV5-1 and TRBJ2-7, with 12 positions matching TRBD2. V lost 4 bases, J lost 3 bases, and 2 bases stayed unmatched. The CDR3 consists of 14 residues. From germline, CDR1 is SGHRS and CDR2 YFSETQ.